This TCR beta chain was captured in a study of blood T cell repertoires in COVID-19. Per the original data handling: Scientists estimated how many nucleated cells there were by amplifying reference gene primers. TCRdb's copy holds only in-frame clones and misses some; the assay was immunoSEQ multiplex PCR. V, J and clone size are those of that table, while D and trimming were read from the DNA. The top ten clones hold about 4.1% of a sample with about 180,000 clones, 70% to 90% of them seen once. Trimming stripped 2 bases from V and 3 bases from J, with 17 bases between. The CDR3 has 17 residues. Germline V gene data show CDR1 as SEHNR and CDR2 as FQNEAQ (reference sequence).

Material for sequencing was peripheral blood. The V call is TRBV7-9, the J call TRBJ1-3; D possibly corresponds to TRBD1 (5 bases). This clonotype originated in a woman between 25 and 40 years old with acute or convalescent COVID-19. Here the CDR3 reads CASSLSTDIFFGNTIYF. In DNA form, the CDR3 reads TGTGCCAGCAGCTTATCGACAGACATTTTTTTTGGAAACACCATATATTTT.